The 12 T cell receptor delta chains reported below all come from one sample, sequenced in a study of gamma-delta T cells after stem cell transplantation (dated by TCRdb to about 2016). Receptors were amplified or captured by RT-PCR. Instrument on record: Illumina MiSeq. TCRdb reanalyzed the public reads with the CATT caller, and identical DNA sequences were merged afterwards. The sample table holds over 1,200 delta-chain clones, of which roughly 8.7% were seen once. The ten largest clones capture less than 25% of the sample. Sequencing input: gamma-delta T cells. The receptors were sampled from a human donor. It is not recorded whose cells these are; they may come from a transplant donor.

On this clone itself: One base separates it from a far larger clone, so it is likely a read error. The chain couples TRDV2 to TRDJ1, with D perhaps matching TRDD3 (6 bases). CDR1 is GEAIGNYY, CDR2 EKD, per germline. With 0 bases removed from V and 2 bases from J, the gap between germline ends came to 27 bases. This CDR3 has 20 residues. CDR3 bases: TGTGCCTGTGACACCGTGACGGACTGGGAGTCACCTCATACGACCGATAAACTCATCTTT. This sequence encodes CACDTVTDWESPHTTDKLIF.

Comment on this clone: A far bigger clonotype differs at one base, so this is likely a read error. The chain carries TRDV2 and TRDJ1; 8 nucleotides line up with TRDD3. The junction had 27 bases not matched to a gene; V was cut back by 0 bases and J by 7 bases. Germline V gene sequence: CDR1 GEAIGNYY, CDR2 EKD. The CDR3 has 21 residues. CDR3 in amino acids: CACDTVADFSRTGGPAIKLIF. For the CDR3, the DNA is TGTGCCTGTGACACCGTTGCCGATTTCTCCCGTACTGGGGGTCCGGCTATTAAACTCATCTTT.

This clone appeared a few times. This likely reflects a read error, since a far larger clone is one base away. V usage is TRDV2 and J usage is TRDJ1, with 8 nucleotides matching TRDD3. The CDR3 runs 16 residues. Per germline, CDR1 GEAIGNYY and CDR2 EKD. The CDR3 coding sequence is TGTGCCCGTGACACCCTGGGGGACTATAACACCGATAAACTCATCTTT. This gives the protein CARDTLGDYNTDKLIF.

Relative to its sample, this clone is large (0.1 to 1%). The chain links TRDV2 to TRDJ1, with 7 bases identical to TRDD3. The CDR3 is 17 amino acids. Germline V lookup: CDR1 GEAIGNYY, CDR2 EKD. Unmatched junction bases numbered 12, after V lost 0 bases and J lost 3 bases. CDR3: CACDTVGIDLYADKLIF. CDR3 in DNA: TGTGCCTGTGACACCGTGGGGATAGATCTTTACGCCGATAAACTCATCTTT.

In its sample, this clone was seen a few times. This chain links TRDV2 with TRDJ1, with 9 bases lining up with TRDD3. From germline, CDR1 is GEAIGNYY and CDR2 EKD. This CDR3 spans 19 amino acids. Trimming removed 0 bases from V and 0 bases from J; junction bases left unmatched: 13. DNA for the CDR3: TGTGCCTGTGACACCGTACTGGGGGAACCAACCCGTTACACCGATAAACTCATCTTT. Translation: CACDTVLGEPTRYTDKLIF.

About this clone itself: A much larger clone differs by one base, so this may be a read error. This specimen includes other DNA sequences encoding the same CDR3. The chain is built from TRDV2 and TRDJ1, with 9 bases matching TRDD3. Germline assignment: CDR1 GEAIGNYY and CDR2 EKD. The CDR3 runs to 17 residues. CDR3 sequence: CACEDLKKLGDHDKLIF. As DNA, the CDR3 is TGTGCCTGTGAAGACCTGAAAAAACTGGGGGACCACGATAAGCTCATCTTT.

A word on this clone: Other DNA sequences in this specimen translate into the identical CDR3. The chain uses TRDV2 and TRDJ1; D unclear. The ends were cut back, 0 bases at V and 7 bases at J, with 23 bases in the middle. This CDR3 comprises 17 residues. The V gene's germline CDR1 is GEAIGNYY and CDR2 EKD. CDR3 in DNA: TGTGCCTGTGACACCGTGTTGGCGGACTCCTTAAGAGGTAAACTCATCTTT. This translates into CACDTVLADSLRGKLIF.

This clone was counted between two and nine times. A single base separates this from a much larger clone, so it may be a read error. J is TRDJ3 and V is TRDV2; TRDD3 matches at 9 bases. Germline assignment: CDR1 GEAIGNYY and CDR2 EKD. The CDR3 extends over 19 amino acids. The CDR3 protein is CACGTLLGESSWDTRQMFF. DNA of the CDR3: TGTGCCTGTGGCACCCTACTGGGGGAAAGCTCCTGGGACACCCGACAGATGTTTTTC.

On this clone: A much larger clone differs by one base, so this may be a read error. The chain links TRDV2 to TRDJ3, with D possibly matching TRDD3 (5 bases). The CDR3 runs to 18 residues. Germline V lookup: CDR1 GEAIGNYY, CDR2 EKD. The CDR3 DNA reads as TGTGCCTGTGACACGGTGGTGGGCGGCTCCTGGGACGCCCGACAGATGTTTTTC. It translates to CACDTVVGGSWDARQMFF.

Regarding this clone: This DNA's translation and the protein TCRdb lists, from a much larger clone, do not match at residue 5, likely due to a read error; the protein shown is translated from the DNA. The chain links TRDV2 to TRDJ3; TRDD3 aligns across 13 bases. The junction had 4 bases not matched to a gene; V was cut back by 0 bases and J by 0 bases. This CDR3 spans 20 amino acids. Germline V lookup: CDR1 GEAIGNYY, CDR2 EKD. This CDR3 reads CACDTILGDTSSWDTRQMFF. CDR3 in DNA: TGTGCCTGTGACACCATACTGGGGGATACGAGCTCCTGGGACACCCGACAGATGTTTTTC.

In this sample, this clone is medium-sized (0.01 to 0.1%). Here the CDR3 reads CACDTVEGSGDKLIF. DNA of the CDR3: TGTGCCTGTGACACCGTGGAGGGATCGGGCGATAAACTCATCTTT. The genes are TRDV2 and TRDJ1; a weak D match, TRDD3 (5 bases). The germline CDR1 and CDR2 sequences are GEAIGNYY and EKD. The CDR3 covers 15 residues. V lost 0 bases and J lost 4, with 14 bases in between.

The table lists this clone with a few counts. This may be a read error: a much more frequent sequence differs by one nucleotide. Other DNA sequences within the sample encode an identical CDR3. This sequence joins TRDV2 and TRDJ1; 11 nucleotides line up with TRDD3. From germline, CDR1 is GEAIGNYY and CDR2 EKD. The CDR3 extends over 18 amino acids. The CDR3 DNA follows: TGTGCCTGTGAGACCCTACTACGATCGCTGGGGGATACCGATAAGCTCATCTTT. Residues: CACETLLRSLGDTDKLIF.